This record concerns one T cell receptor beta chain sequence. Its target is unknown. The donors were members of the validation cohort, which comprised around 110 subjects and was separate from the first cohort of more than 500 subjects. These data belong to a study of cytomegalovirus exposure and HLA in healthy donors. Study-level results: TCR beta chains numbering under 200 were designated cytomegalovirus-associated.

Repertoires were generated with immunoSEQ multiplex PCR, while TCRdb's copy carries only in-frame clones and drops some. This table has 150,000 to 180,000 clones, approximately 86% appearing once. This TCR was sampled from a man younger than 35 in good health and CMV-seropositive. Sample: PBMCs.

The CDR3 DNA reads TGCGCCAGCAGCTTGGCCCCCATGAACACTGAAGCTTTCTTT. Residues: CASSLAPMNTEAFF. This chain uses TRBV5-1 with TRBJ1-1, with D unclear. The germline V and J ends were trimmed by 0 bases and 0 bases, with 6 bases remaining between them. CDR1 and CDR2 from the germline V gene are SGHRS and YFSETQ. This CDR3 has 14 amino acids.